The following is a TCR beta chain sequence with its context. These data originate in a study of blood T cell repertoires in COVID-19. The overall study: T cells, B-cell-depleted T cells, or PBMCs supplied cDNA or gDNA.

The V and J ends lost 9 bases and 5 bases, in that order; junction bases with no gene match: 5. Per the germline V gene, CDR1 is SGHTA and CDR2 is FQGNSA. CDR3 length equals 13 residues. Method: immunoSEQ multiplex PCR; TCRdb's copy keeps in-frame clones and lacks some. The table shows fewer than 350,000 clones, with approximately 83% occurring only once. The sequence was obtained from a man younger than 40 who had recovered from COVID-19. The sequenced sample was PBMCs or T cells enriched from blood (not recorded which). The rearrangement uses TRBV7-2 and TRBJ1-4, with TRBD1 matching 8 bases. CDR3: CASKTGENEKLFF. In DNA, the CDR3 is TGTGCCAGTAAGACAGGGGAGAATGAAAAACTGTTTTTT.